Listed here are 9 T cell receptor beta chains from one sample, sequenced in a study of cytomegalovirus exposure and HLA in healthy donors. Here immunoSEQ multiplex PCR was the method, and the copy in TCRdb shows in-frame clones only, minus some. The sample has about 98,000 clones, roughly nine tenths seen once. Material for sequencing was PBMCs. Receptors were obtained from a man younger than 35 in good health and CMV-seropositive.

The V and J genes are TRBV4-3 and TRBJ1-2, with a tentative D call TRBD1 (6 bases). Per germline, CDR1 LGHNA and CDR2 YSLEER. V lost 0 bases and J lost 1, with 9 bases in between. The length of the CDR3 is 15 residues. CDR3 protein: CASSQDQGINYGYTF. The CDR3 DNA follows: TGCGCCAGCAGCCAAGATCAGGGGATTAACTATGGCTACACCTTC.

The chain employs TRBV25-1 and TRBJ2-1; D perhaps matches TRBD1 (6 bases). V lost 0 bases and J 4 bases, leaving 13 bases between the germline ends. This CDR3 comprises 16 residues. In germline, CDR1 is MGHDK, CDR2 SYGVNS. CDR3 bases: TGTGCCAGCAGTGAATATACGGGACAACCGTACAATGAGCAGTTCTTC. Protein sequence: CASSEYTGQPYNEQFF.

The chain carries TRBV18 and TRBJ1-4, with TRBD1 as a possible D gene (5 bases). The CDR3 covers 15 residues. V lost 3 bases and J lost 0, with 8 bases in between. From germline, CDR1 is KGHSH and CDR2 LQKENI. The CDR3 nucleotides read TGTGCCAGCTCACCCAGGGTGGCAACTAATGAAAAACTGTTTTTT. Translation gives CASSPRVATNEKLFF. Drawing the rest from reference TRBV18 and TRBJ1-4, the complete variable domain is NAGVMQNPRHLVRRRGQEARLRCSPMKGHSHVYWYRQLPEEGLKFMVYLQKENIIDESGMPKERFSAEFPKEGPSILRIQQVVRGDSAAYFCASSPRVATNEKLFFGSGTQLSVL.

The V gene is TRBV2, the J gene TRBJ2-3; 8 bases are a match to TRBD2. The CDR3 runs to 15 residues. CDR1 SNHLY and CDR2 FYNNEI come from the germline V gene. J was trimmed by 2 bases and V by 5 bases; bases with no gene match: 6. The CDR3 DNA reads as TGTGCCAGCAGTCAACGCGGGGGGCCCACAGATACGCAGTATTTT. Its translation: CASSQRGGPTDTQYF.

The gene calls are TRBV2 and TRBJ1-5; D gene unclear. CDR3 length equals 16 residues. Trimming took off 4 bases at V and 6 bases at J, with 19 bases between the two ends. CDR1 is SNHLY, CDR2 FYNNEI, per germline. The CDR3 DNA follows: TGTGCCAGCAGTGGAGGGCGGGTTTTCGGTACTCAGCCCCAGCATTTT. Its translation: CASSGGRVFGTQPQHF.

The rearrangement uses TRBV5-8 and TRBJ2-7, with 8 bases lining up with TRBD2. Trimming removed 4 bases from V and 1 base from J; junction bases left unmatched: 10. Germline V CDR1 and CDR2: SGHTS, YDEGEE. CDR3 length: 16 residues. The CDR3 nucleotides are TGTGCCAGCAGCAAAACACAGCGGGAGCCATCCTACGAGCAGTACTTC. The encoded protein is CASSKTQREPSYEQYF.

The rearrangement links TRBV28 to TRBJ1-4, with D maybe TRBD1 (5 bases). CDR1 and CDR2 from the germline V gene are MDHEN and SYDVKM. Between the trimmed V and J ends, which lost 3 bases and 7 bases, there was a span of 12 bases. CDR3 length: 14 amino acids. The CDR3 DNA sequence: TGTGCCAGCAGTTTGGAAAGGGGTGGTGAAAAACTGTTTTTT. Translated, it gives CASSLERGGEKLFF.

The chain links TRBV19 to TRBJ1-4; D may be TRBD1 (5 bases). V gave up 3 bases and J gave up 7 bases, with 12 bases separating them. The germline gives CDR1 LNHDA, CDR2 SQIVND (reference sequence). The CDR3 extends over 14 amino acids. The CDR3: CASSMGMGLEKLFF. CDR3 bases: TGTGCCAGTAGTATGGGGATGGGGCTTGAAAAACTGTTTTTT. Complete variable domain (other parts from reference TRBV19 and TRBJ1-4): DGGITQSPKYLFRKEGQNVTLSCEQNLNHDAMYWYRQDPGQGLRLIYYSQIVNDFQKGDIAEGYSVSREKKESFPLTVTSAQKNPTAFYLCASSMGMGLEKLFFGSGTQLSVL.

This clone was seen just once. The V call is TRBV10-3, the J call TRBJ1-1; no definite D call. V was trimmed by 0 bases and J by 0 bases, leaving 11 bases between them. The CDR3 contains 16 residues. Germline CDR1 ENHRY, CDR2 SYGVKD. The CDR3: CAISESRTAMNTEAFF. The CDR3 DNA sequence: TGTGCCATCAGTGAGTCTCGAACAGCCATGAACACTGAAGCTTTCTTT.